Below, 32 T cell receptor beta chains from the same sample are listed, as sequenced in a study of blood T cell repertoires in COVID-19. This table comes from immunoSEQ multiplex PCR, and its TCRdb copy is limited to in-frame clones, with some not included. The sample yields 68,000 or so clones, around 88% seen once. The specimen sequenced was peripheral blood. All receptors derive from a woman aged 70-85 years with acute or convalescent COVID-19.

This clone was recorded only once. The chain has TRBV5-5 and TRBJ1-1; TRBD1 might be the D (5 bases). There are 14 residues in the CDR3. Trimming pared 2 bases from V and 5 bases from J, leaving 13 bases between. Looked up from germline, CDR1 is SGHKS and CDR2 is YYEKEE (reference sequence). CDR3 sequence (DNA): TGTGCCAGCAGCTTTCAGGCTTCAGGGACTGAAGCTTTCTTT. This codes for CASSFQASGTEAFF.

The chain uses TRBV5-4 and TRBJ1-5, with 7 positions matching TRBD1. CDR1 is SGHNT and CDR2 is YYREEE in the germline V gene (reference sequence). The length of the CDR3 is 16 residues. Trimming took 5 bases from V and 1 from J; bases not matched to a gene: 9. The DNA for the CDR3 is TGTGCCAGCAGTCGCACAGGGGCAGGAAGCAATCAGCCCCAGCATTTT. Amino acids: CASSRTGAGSNQPQHF.

This clone came up once. This sequence joins TRBV10-3 and TRBJ2-3, with 7 nucleotides matching TRBD1. Germline assignment: CDR1 ENHRY and CDR2 SYGVKD. V dropped 5 bases and J dropped 1; count of bases not matched to a gene: 3. This CDR3 spans 14 amino acids. The CDR3 sequence: CAISPQGGTDTQYF. In DNA form, the CDR3 reads TGTGCCATCAGTCCGCAGGGGGGCACAGATACGCAGTATTTT.

V gene TRBV3-1 (or the pseudogene TRBV3-2) combines with J gene TRBJ1-6, with no clear D. Germline V CDR1 and CDR2: LGHDT, YNNKEL (reference sequence). This CDR3 comprises 15 residues. V gave up 2 bases and J gave up 0 bases, with 5 bases separating them. Here the CDR3 reads CASSQRSSYNSPLHF. CDR3 DNA sequence: TGTGCCAGCAGCCAACGCAGCTCCTATAATTCACCCCTCCACTTT.

In its sample, this clone was seen once. DNA for the CDR3: TGTGCCAGCTCAGCGACAGGTTTCCAATCCTACGAGCAGTACTTC. Translated, it gives CASSATGFQSYEQYF. The chain is built from TRBV18 and TRBJ2-7; the D gene is possibly TRBD1 (6 bases). CDR1 KGHSH and CDR2 LQKENI come from the germline V gene. Trimming took 5 bases from V and 1 from J, leaving 15 bases between them. The CDR3 covers 15 residues.

V gene TRBV23-1 combines with J gene TRBJ1-1; tentatively, D is TRBD1 (6 bases). TRBV23-1 is designated an ORF whose function remains uncertain. V lost 2 bases and J 6 bases, leaving 19 bases between the germline ends. The CDR3 is 16 residues long. The CDR3 sequence is CASSQPRTVGVAEAFF. In DNA, the CDR3 is TGCGCCAGCAGTCAACCTCGGACAGTGGGGGTAGCTGAAGCTTTCTTT.

The V and J genes are TRBV7-9 and TRBJ2-7; D perhaps matches TRBD1 (5 bases). V lost 2 bases and J 6 bases, leaving 11 bases between the germline ends. Germline lookup yields CDR1 SEHNR and CDR2 FQNEAQ (reference sequence). The CDR3 length is 13 residues. The CDR3 DNA reads TGTGCCAGCAGCTTACCAGGGTTTCGCGAGCAGTACTTC. Its translation: CASSLPGFREQYF.

The V call is TRBV18, the J call TRBJ2-3; D perhaps matches TRBD2 (6 bases). Germline-derived CDR1 and CDR2 are KGHSH and LQKENI. Trimming left V 3 bases short and J 0 bases short, with 13 bases between. This CDR3 is 16 amino acids long. CDR3 nucleotide sequence: TGTGCCAGCTCACCCGAGGCTAGCGATAGCACAGATACGCAGTATTTT. Residues: CASSPEASDSTDTQYF.

The V and J genes are TRBV20-1 and TRBJ2-7, with 13 positions matching TRBD2. Germline V gene lookup returns CDR1 DFQATT and CDR2 SNEGSKA (reference sequence). V was clipped by 3 bases and J by 2 bases; unmatched bases: 13. This CDR3 spans 18 amino acids. The CDR3 region has the DNA TGCAGTGCTAGTGCGGCCGGGACTAGCGGGATGCTCCCCTACGAGCAGTACTTC. Encoded protein: CSASAAGTSGMLPYEQYF.

This chain uses TRBV5-5 with TRBJ1-2; 7 bases match TRBD1. The V gene's germline CDR1 is SGHKS and CDR2 YYEKEE (reference sequence). The CDR3 extends over 15 amino acids. Trimming removed 0 bases from V and 3 bases from J; junction bases left unmatched: 5. CDR3 DNA sequence: TGTGCCAGCAGCTTGGGGGGACAGATATACTATGGCTACACCTTC. It encodes CASSLGGQIYYGYTF.

The V call is TRBV7-9, the J call TRBJ2-2; 10 positions match TRBD2. The V and J ends lost 5 bases and 3 bases, in that order; junction bases with no gene match: 3. The CDR3 runs 15 residues. Looked up from germline, CDR1 is SEHNR and CDR2 is FQNEAQ (reference sequence). CDR3 nucleotides: TGTGCCAGCAGCCGCAGCGGGAGGGACACCGGGGAGCTGTTTTTT. Translated: CASSRSGRDTGELFF.

The V call is TRBV5-1, the J call TRBJ2-5, with D uncertain. Trimming removed 2 bases from V and 3 bases from J, with 8 bases in between. CDR3 length: 13 residues. Per the germline V gene, CDR1 is SGHRS and CDR2 is YFSETQ. The CDR3 DNA is TGCGCCAGCAGCTTTGCTAGAAAAGAGACCCAGTACTTC. Translating gives CASSFARKETQYF.

V gene TRBV11-2 combines with J gene TRBJ1-2, with a weak D call TRBD1 (6 bases). Trimming cost V 2 bases and J 4 bases, with 11 bases left between them. Per the germline V gene, CDR1 is SGHAT and CDR2 is FQNNGV. The CDR3 sequence is 14 residues long. The chain's CDR3 is CASSLLQGSYGYTF. CDR3 sequence (DNA): TGTGCCAGCAGCTTACTCCAGGGGAGCTATGGCTACACCTTC.

V gene TRBV7-9 combines with J gene TRBJ2-7, with D perhaps TRBD1 (6 bases). Germline lookup yields CDR1 SEHNR and CDR2 FQNEAQ (reference sequence). This CDR3 has 16 amino acids. V lost 1 base, J lost 2 bases, and 15 bases lay in between. This chain's CDR3 is CASSLVPGVNPYEQYF. CDR3 nucleotides: TGTGCCAGCAGCTTAGTACCAGGGGTAAACCCCTACGAGCAGTACTTC.

The chain joins TRBV28 to TRBJ1-5; 7 bases match TRBD1. The germline V gene encodes CDR1 MDHEN and CDR2 SYDVKM. J lost 2 bases, V lost 5 bases, and 6 bases had no gene match. The CDR3 loop spans 15 amino acids. CDR3 sequence (DNA): TGTGCCAGCAGTCACTCTACAGGGGGCAATCAGCCCCAGCATTTT. Translation: CASSHSTGGNQPQHF.

This clone appeared many times. The rearrangement uses TRBV4-3 and TRBJ1-5; the D is unclear. Germline V gene data show CDR1 as LGHNA and CDR2 as YSLEER. The CDR3 sequence is 13 residues long. The ends were cut back, 0 bases at V and 6 bases at J, with 6 bases in the middle. The CDR3 here is CASSQDPTQPQHF. CDR3 DNA sequence: TGCGCCAGCAGCCAAGATCCTACTCAGCCCCAGCATTTT.

The chain carries TRBV7-6 and TRBJ2-3; TRBD2 might be the D (6 bases). The germline CDR1 and CDR2 sequences are SGHVS and FNYEAQ. V dropped 3 bases and J dropped 2 bases, with 12 bases sitting between them. CDR3 length equals 15 residues. The CDR3 is CASSLLANPTDTQYF. CDR3 bases: TGTGCCAGCAGCTTGCTAGCGAACCCCACAGATACGCAGTATTTT.

The chain uses TRBV9 and TRBJ1-2; TRBD1 matches at 8 bases. The CDR3 extends over 17 amino acids. Trimming removed 3 bases from V and 3 bases from J; junction bases left unmatched: 13. CDR1 SGDLS and CDR2 YYNGEE come from the germline V gene. The CDR3 loop reads CASSAPDRAGLDYGYTF. For the CDR3, the DNA is TGTGCCAGCAGCGCTCCGGACAGGGCCGGCCTAGACTATGGCTACACCTTC.

This clone is medium-sized within its sample. This chain connects TRBV6-5 to TRBJ1-3, with 7 bases lining up with TRBD1. The CDR3 covers 16 residues. Germline values: CDR1 MNHEY, CDR2 SVGAGI. Germline trimming cut 3 bases from V and 0 bases from J; bases unmatched to any gene: 5. This CDR3 reads CASSYRGGNSGNTIYF. DNA for the CDR3: TGTGCCAGCAGTTATAGAGGGGGCAACTCTGGAAACACCATATATTTT.

The chain combines TRBV5-1 with TRBJ2-7; the match to TRBD2 covers 7 bases. Trimming at V came to 4 bases and at J to 5 bases, leaving 9 bases not matched to a gene. CDR1 is SGHRS and CDR2 is YFSETQ in the germline V gene. The CDR3 length is 14 residues. CDR3 in amino acids: CASSAGTNSDEQYF. CDR3 in DNA: TGCGCCAGCAGCGCAGGGACTAACAGCGACGAGCAGTACTTC.

The chain uses TRBV10-3 and TRBJ2-1, with TRBD2 matching over 13 bases. Losses at the gene ends were 6 bases for V and 0 bases for J; bases not matched to a gene: 2. Germline CDR1 and CDR2: ENHRY and SYGVKD. The CDR3 totals 16 residues. The CDR3 coding sequence is TGTGCCATCAGGGGACTAGCGGGGTCCTCCTACAATGAGCAGTTCTTC. This gives the protein CAIRGLAGSSYNEQFF.

V is TRBV3-1 (or the pseudogene TRBV3-2) and J is TRBJ1-2; maybe TRBD1 (6 bases). Germline CDR1 is LGHDT and CDR2 is YNNKEL (reference sequence). The CDR3 contains 16 residues. The V end was cut by 5 bases, the J end by 5 bases, with 21 bases between. CDR3 region: CASSVTGTPEGYGYTF. CDR3 nucleotide sequence: TGTGCCAGCAGCGTTACGGGGACACCCGAGGGATATGGCTACACCTTC.

The chain combines TRBV7-9 with TRBJ1-2, with D possibly TRBD1 on 5 matching bases. CDR3 length: 14 amino acids. Trimming pared 4 bases from V and 7 bases from J, leaving 16 bases between. Germline loops: CDR1 SEHNR, CDR2 FQNEAQ (reference sequence). In DNA form, the CDR3 reads TGTGCCAGCAGCTCCGAAGGGTTCAGGGTTGGCTACACCTTC. This gives the protein CASSSEGFRVGYTF.

The chain joins TRBV28 to TRBJ2-7; the D gene is possibly TRBD1 (6 bases). V shed 7 bases and J shed 2 bases, with 15 bases lying between them. The germline CDR1 and CDR2 sequences are MDHEN and SYDVKM. The CDR3 runs to 14 residues. CDR3 coding DNA: TGTGCCAGCACCCCACAGGGCCCTCCCTACGAGCAGTACTTC. The encoded protein is CASTPQGPPYEQYF.

This clone was recorded only once. The chain links TRBV5-1 to TRBJ1-2; weak D call: TRBD1 (6 bases). The V end lost 4 bases, the J end lost 3 bases, and 25 bases lay between the germline ends. Germline CDR1 reads SGHRS; CDR2 reads YFSETQ. CDR3 size: 18 residues. In DNA form, the CDR3 reads TGCGCCAGCAGCCCCGGATATCAACAGGGCGGCCTATACTATGGCTACACCTTC. As protein: CASSPGYQQGGLYYGYTF.

This sequence joins TRBV20-1 and TRBJ2-1; D gene uncertain. This CDR3 has 11 amino acids. Per germline, CDR1 DFQATT and CDR2 SNEGSKA (reference sequence). Trimming stripped 5 bases from V and 7 bases from J, with 9 bases between. This chain's CDR3 is CSAYPVNEQFF. The CDR3 DNA sequence: TGCAGTGCTTATCCTGTGAATGAGCAGTTCTTC.

This chain connects TRBV27 to TRBJ2-2; 10 bases fit TRBD2. Germline values: CDR1 MNHEY, CDR2 SMNVEV (reference sequence). CDR3 length: 15 amino acids. With V trimmed by 4 bases and J by 7 bases, 6 bases remained unmatched. As DNA, the CDR3 is TGTGCCAGCAGTTCACTAGCGGGATATAACGGGGAGCTGTTTTTT. Translating gives CASSSLAGYNGELFF.

This chain joins TRBV5-1 and TRBJ1-1, with 8 bases identical to TRBD1. J lost 3 bases, V lost 3 bases, and 4 bases had no gene match. Germline CDR1 is SGHRS and CDR2 is YFSETQ. The CDR3 is made up of 14 amino acids. The CDR3 DNA is TGCGCCAGCAGCTCGGACAGGGTTCACACTGAAGCTTTCTTT. Translated, it gives CASSSDRVHTEAFF.

The chain combines TRBV28 with TRBJ2-1, with TRBD1 identical over 8 bases. V dropped 4 bases and J dropped 7; count of bases not matched to a gene: 12. CDR3 length equals 16 residues. Germline CDR1 MDHEN, CDR2 SYDVKM. The CDR3 nucleotides read TGTGCCAGCAGTTCCCCAGGACAGGGAACGCCGAATGAGCAGTTCTTC. It specifies CASSSPGQGTPNEQFF. Supplemented by reference TRBV28 and TRBJ2-1, the full variable domain reads DVKVTQSSRYLVKRTGEKVFLECVQDMDHENMFWYRQDPGLGLRLIYFSYDVKMKEKGDIPEGYSVSREKKERFSLILESASTNQTSMYLCASSSPGQGTPNEQFFGPGTRLTVL.

The rearrangement links TRBV5-5 to TRBJ2-7, with 13 bases aligning to TRBD2. CDR1 SGHKS and CDR2 YYEKEE come from the germline V gene (reference sequence). V lost 2 bases and J lost 2; bases outside the gene matches: 4. This CDR3 contains 16 residues. The CDR3 reads CASSFGTSGAPYEQYF. CDR3 DNA: TGTGCCAGCAGCTTCGGGACTAGCGGGGCTCCCTACGAGCAGTACTTC.

The J gene is TRBJ2-7, the V gene TRBV24-1; 7 nucleotides match TRBD1. In germline, CDR1 is KGHDR, CDR2 SFDVKD. V gave up 4 bases and J gave up 0 bases; unmatched junction bases: 5. The CDR3 loop spans 15 amino acids. The CDR3: CATSEAGTVSYEQYF. The CDR3 DNA reads TGTGCCACCAGTGAGGCCGGGACAGTCTCCTACGAGCAGTACTTC.

The V call is TRBV6-5, the J call TRBJ2-7, with 8 bases lining up with TRBD1. Germline loops: CDR1 MNHEY, CDR2 SVGAGI. Trimming at V came to 4 bases and at J to 5 bases, leaving 10 bases not matched to a gene. The CDR3 sequence is 15 residues long. This CDR3 is CASSFSTGVRDEQYF. CDR3 coding DNA: TGTGCCAGCAGTTTTTCGACAGGGGTTCGTGACGAGCAGTACTTC.